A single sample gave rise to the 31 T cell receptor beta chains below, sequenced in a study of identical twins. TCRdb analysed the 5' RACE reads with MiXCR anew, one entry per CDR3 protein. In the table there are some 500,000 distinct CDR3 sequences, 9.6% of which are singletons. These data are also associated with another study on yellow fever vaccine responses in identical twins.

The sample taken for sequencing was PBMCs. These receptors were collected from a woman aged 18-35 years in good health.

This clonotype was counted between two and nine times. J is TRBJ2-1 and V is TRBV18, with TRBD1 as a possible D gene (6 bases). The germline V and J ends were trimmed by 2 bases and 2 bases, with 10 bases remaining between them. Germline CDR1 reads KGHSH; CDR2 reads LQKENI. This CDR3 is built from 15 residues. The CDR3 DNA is TGTGCCAGCTCACCATTGACAGGAGCCTACAATGAGCAGTTCTTC. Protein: CASSPLTGAYNEQFF.

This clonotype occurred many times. CDR3: CASNPRTGPYNEQFF. The CDR3 bases are TGTGCCAGCAACCCTCGGACTGGCCCCTACAATGAGCAGTTCTTC. This chain joins TRBV14 and TRBJ2-1; a possible D gene is TRBD2 (5 bases). The V gene lost 7 bases and the J gene lost 2 bases, with 15 bases spanning the gap. The CDR3 runs to 15 residues. Germline V CDR1 and CDR2: SGHDN, FVKESK.

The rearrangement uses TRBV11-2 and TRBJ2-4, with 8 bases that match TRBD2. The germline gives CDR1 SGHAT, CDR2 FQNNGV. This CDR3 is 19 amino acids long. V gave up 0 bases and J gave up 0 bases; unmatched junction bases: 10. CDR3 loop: CASSLDPAGVPLAKNIQYF. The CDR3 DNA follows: TGTGCCAGCAGCTTAGACCCAGCGGGGGTACCCCTAGCCAAAAACATTCAGTACTTC.

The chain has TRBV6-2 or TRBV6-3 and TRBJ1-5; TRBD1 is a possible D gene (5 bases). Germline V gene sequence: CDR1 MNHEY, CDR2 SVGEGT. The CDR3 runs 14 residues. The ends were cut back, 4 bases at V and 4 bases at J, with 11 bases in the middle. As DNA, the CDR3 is TGTGCCAGCAGTTCCACAGGATGGAATCAGCCCCAGCATTTT. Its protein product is CASSSTGWNQPQHF.

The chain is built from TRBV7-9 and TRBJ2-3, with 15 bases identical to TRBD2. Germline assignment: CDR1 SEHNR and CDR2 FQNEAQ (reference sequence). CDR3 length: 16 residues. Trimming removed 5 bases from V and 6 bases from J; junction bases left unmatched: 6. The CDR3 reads CASSPGLAGGVDTQYF. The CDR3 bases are TGTGCCAGCAGCCCGGGACTAGCGGGAGGTGTGGATACGCAGTATTTT.

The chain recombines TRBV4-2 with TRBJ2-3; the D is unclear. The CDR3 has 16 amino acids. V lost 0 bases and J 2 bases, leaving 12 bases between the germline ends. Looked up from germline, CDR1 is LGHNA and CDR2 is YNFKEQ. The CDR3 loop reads CASSQDRADHTDTQYF. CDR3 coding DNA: TGTGCCAGCAGCCAAGATCGGGCCGACCACACAGATACGCAGTATTTT.

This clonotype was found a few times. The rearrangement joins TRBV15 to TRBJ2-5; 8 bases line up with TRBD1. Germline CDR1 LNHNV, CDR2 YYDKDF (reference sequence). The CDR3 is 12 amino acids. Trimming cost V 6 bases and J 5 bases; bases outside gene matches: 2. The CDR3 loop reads CATRRDRETQYF. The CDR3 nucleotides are TGTGCCACCAGGAGGGACAGGGAGACCCAGTACTTC.

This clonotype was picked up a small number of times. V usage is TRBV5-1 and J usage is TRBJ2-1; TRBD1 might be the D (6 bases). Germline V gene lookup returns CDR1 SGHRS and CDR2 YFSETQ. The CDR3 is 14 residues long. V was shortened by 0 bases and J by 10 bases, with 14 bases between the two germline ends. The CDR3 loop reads CASSLDPGQTEQFF. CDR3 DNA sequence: TGCGCCAGCAGCTTGGACCCGGGACAAACAGAGCAGTTCTTC.

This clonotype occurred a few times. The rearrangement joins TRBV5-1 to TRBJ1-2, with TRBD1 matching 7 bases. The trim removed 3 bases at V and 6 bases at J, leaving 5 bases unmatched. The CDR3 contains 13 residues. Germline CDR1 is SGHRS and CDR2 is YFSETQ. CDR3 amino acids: CASSYGQANGYTF. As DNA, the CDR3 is TGCGCCAGCAGCTACGGACAGGCTAATGGCTACACCTTC.

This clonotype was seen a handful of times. CDR3 nucleotides: TGTGCTAGTGGTTTGGGGACTCTCGGTCACAATGAGCAGTTCTTC. Protein sequence: CASGLGTLGHNEQFF. The chain links TRBV12-5 to TRBJ2-1, with a weak D call TRBD2 (5 bases). There are 15 residues in the CDR3. Per germline, CDR1 LGHNT and CDR2 FRNRAP. V was clipped by 1 base and J by 5 bases, with 12 bases between them.

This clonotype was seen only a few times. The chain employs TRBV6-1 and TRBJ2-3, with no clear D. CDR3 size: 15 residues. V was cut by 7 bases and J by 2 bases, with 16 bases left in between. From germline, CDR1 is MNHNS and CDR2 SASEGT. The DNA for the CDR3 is TGTGCCAGCACCCTAGGCCAAGCGAACACAGATACGCAGTATTTT. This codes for CASTLGQANTDTQYF.

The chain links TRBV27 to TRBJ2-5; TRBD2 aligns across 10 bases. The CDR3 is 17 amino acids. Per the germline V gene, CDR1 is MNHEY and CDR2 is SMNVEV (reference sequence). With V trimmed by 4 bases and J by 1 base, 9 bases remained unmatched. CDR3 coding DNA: TGTGCCAGCAGTTCTCGGTGGGCTAGCGGGAGCCAAGAGACCCAGTACTTC. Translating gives CASSSRWASGSQETQYF.

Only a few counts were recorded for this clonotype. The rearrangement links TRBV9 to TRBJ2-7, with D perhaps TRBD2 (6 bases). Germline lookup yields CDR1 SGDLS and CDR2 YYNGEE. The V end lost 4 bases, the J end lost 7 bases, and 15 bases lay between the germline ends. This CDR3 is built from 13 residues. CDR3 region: CASSSGLAREQYF. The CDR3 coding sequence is TGTGCCAGCAGCTCGGGACTTGCCAGGGAGCAGTACTTC.

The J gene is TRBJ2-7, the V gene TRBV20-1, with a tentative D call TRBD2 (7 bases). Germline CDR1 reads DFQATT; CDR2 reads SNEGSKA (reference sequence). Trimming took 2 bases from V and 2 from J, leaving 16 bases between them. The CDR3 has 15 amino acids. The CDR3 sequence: CSARMGGRVPYEQYF. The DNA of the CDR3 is TGCAGTGCTAGAATGGGGGGGCGGGTGCCCTACGAGCAGTACTTC.

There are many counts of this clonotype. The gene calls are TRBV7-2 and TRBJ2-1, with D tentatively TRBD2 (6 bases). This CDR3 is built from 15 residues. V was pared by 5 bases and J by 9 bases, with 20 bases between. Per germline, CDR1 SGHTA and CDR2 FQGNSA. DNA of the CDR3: TGTGCCAGCAGCCGAGAGGGCGGGGTCCCTAGTGAGCAGTTCTTC. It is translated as CASSREGGVPSEQFF.

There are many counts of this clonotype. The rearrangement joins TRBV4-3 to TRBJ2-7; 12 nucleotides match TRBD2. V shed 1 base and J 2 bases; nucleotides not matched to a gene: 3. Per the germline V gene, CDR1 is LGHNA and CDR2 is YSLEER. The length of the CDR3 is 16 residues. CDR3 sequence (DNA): TGCGCCAGCAGCCAAGTCTGGACTAGCGGGGCCTACGAGCAGTACTTC. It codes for CASSQVWTSGAYEQYF.

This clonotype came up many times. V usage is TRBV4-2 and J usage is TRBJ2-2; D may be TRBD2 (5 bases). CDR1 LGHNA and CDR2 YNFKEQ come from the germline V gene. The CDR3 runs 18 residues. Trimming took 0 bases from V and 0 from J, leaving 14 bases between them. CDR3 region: CASSQDGSGFANTGELFF. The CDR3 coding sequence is TGTGCCAGCAGCCAAGATGGAAGCGGCTTCGCGAACACCGGGGAGCTGTTTTTT.

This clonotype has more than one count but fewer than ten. In nucleotides, the CDR3 is TGTGCCAGCAGCTCCCTCCCCCATGGCTACACCTTC. This sequence encodes CASSSLPHGYTF. The chain carries TRBV7-2 and TRBJ1-2; D remains unclear. Trimming pared 4 bases from V and 6 bases from J, leaving 9 bases between. Germline V gene sequence: CDR1 SGHTA, CDR2 FQGNSA. The CDR3 runs to 12 residues.

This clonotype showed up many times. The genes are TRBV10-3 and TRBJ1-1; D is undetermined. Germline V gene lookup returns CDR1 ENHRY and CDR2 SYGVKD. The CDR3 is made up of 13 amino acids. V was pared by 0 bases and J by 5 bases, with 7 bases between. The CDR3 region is CAISESSLTEAFF. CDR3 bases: TGTGCCATCAGTGAGTCCTCGTTGACTGAAGCTTTCTTT.

As DNA, the CDR3 is TGTGCCAGCAGTGAGTTCGCTGGAGTTAGGCAAGAGACCCAGTACTTC. Translated, it gives CASSEFAGVRQETQYF. The rearrangement links TRBV25-1 to TRBJ2-5; no firm D call. The CDR3 runs 16 residues. Germline V gives CDR1 MGHDK, CDR2 SYGVNS. Trimming stripped 3 bases from V and 2 bases from J, with 16 bases between.

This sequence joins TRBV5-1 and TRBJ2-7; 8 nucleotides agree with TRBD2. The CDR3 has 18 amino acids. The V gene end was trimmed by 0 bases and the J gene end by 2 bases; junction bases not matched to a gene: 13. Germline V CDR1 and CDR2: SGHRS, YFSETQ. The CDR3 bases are TGCGCCAGCAGCTTGGCCAGGTCGTTTGCGGGGGGAACCTACGAGCAGTACTTC. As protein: CASSLARSFAGGTYEQYF. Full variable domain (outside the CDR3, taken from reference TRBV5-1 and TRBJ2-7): KAGVTQTPRYLIKTRGQQVTLSCSPISGHRSVSWYQQTPGQGLQFLFEYFSETQRNKGNFPGRFSGRQFSNSRSEMNVSTLELGDSALYLCASSLARSFAGGTYEQYFGPGTRLTVT.

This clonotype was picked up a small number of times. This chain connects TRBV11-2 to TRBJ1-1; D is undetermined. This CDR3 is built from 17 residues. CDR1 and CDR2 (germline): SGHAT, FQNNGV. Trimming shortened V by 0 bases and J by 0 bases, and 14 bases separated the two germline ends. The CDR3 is CASSLDPARAMNTEAFF. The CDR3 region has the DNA TGTGCCAGCAGCTTAGATCCCGCAAGGGCTATGAACACTGAAGCTTTCTTT.

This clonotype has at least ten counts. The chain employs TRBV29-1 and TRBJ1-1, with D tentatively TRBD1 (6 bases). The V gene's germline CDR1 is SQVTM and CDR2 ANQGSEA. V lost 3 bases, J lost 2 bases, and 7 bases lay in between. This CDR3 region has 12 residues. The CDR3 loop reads CSVDRGNTEAFF. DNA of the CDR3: TGCAGCGTTGACAGGGGTAACACTGAAGCTTTCTTT.

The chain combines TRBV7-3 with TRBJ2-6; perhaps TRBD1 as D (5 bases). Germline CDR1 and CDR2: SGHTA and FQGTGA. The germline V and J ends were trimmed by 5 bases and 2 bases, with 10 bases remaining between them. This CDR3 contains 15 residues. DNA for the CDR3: TGTGCCAGCAGCCAAGGGGTAGCTGGGGCCAACGTCCTGACTTTC. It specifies CASSQGVAGANVLTF.

The CDR3 is CATSRALAGSYNEQFF. The CDR3 DNA reads TGTGCCACCAGCAGAGCGCTAGCGGGGTCCTACAATGAGCAGTTCTTC. This chain connects TRBV15 to TRBJ2-1; TRBD2 agrees at 9 bases. The length of the CDR3 is 16 residues. V shed 1 base and J 1 base; nucleotides not matched to a gene: 2. Per germline, CDR1 LNHNV and CDR2 YYDKDF (reference sequence).

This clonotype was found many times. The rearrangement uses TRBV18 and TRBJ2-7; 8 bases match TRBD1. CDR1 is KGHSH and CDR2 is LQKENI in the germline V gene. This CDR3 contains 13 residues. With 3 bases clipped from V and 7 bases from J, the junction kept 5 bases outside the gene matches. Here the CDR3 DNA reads TGTGCCAGCTCACCGGACAGGGTCGGGGAGCAGTACTTC. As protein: CASSPDRVGEQYF.

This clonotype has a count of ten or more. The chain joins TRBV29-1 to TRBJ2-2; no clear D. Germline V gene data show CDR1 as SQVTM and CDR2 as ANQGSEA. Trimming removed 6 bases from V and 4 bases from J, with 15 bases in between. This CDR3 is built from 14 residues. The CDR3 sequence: CSVHGVASTGELFF. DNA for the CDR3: TGCAGCGTCCATGGGGTTGCAAGCACCGGGGAGCTGTTTTTT.

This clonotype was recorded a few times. CDR3 sequence: CASSLELGQGAEQYF. CDR3 nucleotide sequence: TGTGCCAGCAGCTTAGAATTGGGACAGGGCGCCGAGCAGTACTTC. This chain uses TRBV7-8 with TRBJ2-7, with 9 bases that match TRBD1. The CDR3 runs 15 residues. The junction had 7 bases not matched to a gene; V was cut back by 1 base and J by 6 bases. Looked up from germline, CDR1 is SGHVS and CDR2 is FQNEAQ.

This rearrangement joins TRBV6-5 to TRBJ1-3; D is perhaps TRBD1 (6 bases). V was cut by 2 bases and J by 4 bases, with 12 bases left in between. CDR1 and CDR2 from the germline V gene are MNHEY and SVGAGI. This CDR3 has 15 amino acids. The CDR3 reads CASSYPDRNGNTIYF. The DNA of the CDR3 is TGTGCCAGCAGTTACCCCGACAGGAACGGAAACACCATATATTTT.

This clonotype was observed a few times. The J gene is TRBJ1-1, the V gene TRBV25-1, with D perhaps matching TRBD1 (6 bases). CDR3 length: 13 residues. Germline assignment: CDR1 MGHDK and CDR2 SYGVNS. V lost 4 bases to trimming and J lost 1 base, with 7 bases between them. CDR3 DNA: TGTGCCAGCAGTGGGGACAAGAACACTGAAGCTTTCTTT. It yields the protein CASSGDKNTEAFF. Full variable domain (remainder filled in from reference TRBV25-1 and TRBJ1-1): EADIYQTPRYLVIGTGKKITLECSQTMGHDKMYWYQQDPGMELHLIHYSYGVNSTEKGDLSSESTVSRIRTEHFPLTLESARPSHTSQYLCASSGDKNTEAFFGQGTRLTVV.

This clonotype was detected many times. The CDR3 region is CASSRHRGDTGELFF. The CDR3 DNA sequence: TGTGCCAGCAGCCGACACAGGGGGGACACCGGGGAGCTGTTTTTT. This chain uses TRBV12-3 or TRBV12-4 with TRBJ2-2, with 8 bases matching TRBD1. CDR3 length: 15 amino acids. J was trimmed by 3 bases and V by 6 bases; bases with no gene match: 6.